Given below is one T cell receptor (beta chain) in context. Patients at the Seattle site were enrolled during active infection and followed longitudinally. These data originate in a study of blood T cell repertoires in COVID-19. Study-level background: COVID-19 samples collected from the United States, Italy and Spain covered acute and convalescent phases. Sources were T cells, B-cell-depleted T cells, or PBMCs; the material itself was cDNA or gDNA.

Per the original data handling: Reference gene primers were amplified, and this amplification served to estimate nucleated cell counts. Using immunoSEQ multiplex PCR, the repertoire was profiled, and TCRdb retains in-frame clones only, with some absent. V and J calls and clone size are copied from that table; D and trimming were computed from the DNA. The table has more than 300,000 clones, around 87% seen once. This clonotype originated in a woman aged 50 to 60 with COVID-19, enrolled during active disease. The sample consisted of peripheral blood.

Here the CDR3 DNA reads TGCGCCAGCAGCGGTACGACAGGGCCGGACGGCTACACCTTC. Its translation is CASSGTTGPDGYTF. The chain is built from TRBV5-1 and TRBJ1-2, with TRBD1 matching 7 bases. Trimming removed 4 bases from V and 8 bases from J; junction bases left unmatched: 11. CDR1 SGHRS and CDR2 YFSETQ come from the germline V gene. The length of the CDR3 is 14 residues.